Below, one T cell receptor beta chain is given with its context. The target antigen is unknown. Libraries were prepared by immunoSEQ multiplex PCR; TCRdb keeps only in-frame clonotypes and omits some of them. This table has tens of thousands of clones, around four fifths appearing once. The CDR3 is 12 amino acids. Germline CDR1 is SGHVS and CDR2 is FNYEAQ. Between the trimmed V and J ends, which lost 1 base and 5 bases, there was a span of 5 bases. The source of the sample is a study of graft-versus-host responses after intestinal transplantation. Points from the study as a whole: Patients who carried graft-donor T cell macrochimerism also had high graft-versus-host to host-versus-graft clonal ratios in their allografts. GvH clones appeared in recipient marrow, some first in ileum or blood.

This chain uses TRBV7-6 with TRBJ2-5, with D uncertain. The sequence came from a human patient who received an intestinal transplant, so some T cells may come from the graft donor. Source: PBMCs, taken about 38 months after transplant. The CDR3 loop reads CASSLDWETQYF. The CDR3, as DNA: TGTGCCAGCAGCTTAGACTGGGAGACCCAGTACTTC.